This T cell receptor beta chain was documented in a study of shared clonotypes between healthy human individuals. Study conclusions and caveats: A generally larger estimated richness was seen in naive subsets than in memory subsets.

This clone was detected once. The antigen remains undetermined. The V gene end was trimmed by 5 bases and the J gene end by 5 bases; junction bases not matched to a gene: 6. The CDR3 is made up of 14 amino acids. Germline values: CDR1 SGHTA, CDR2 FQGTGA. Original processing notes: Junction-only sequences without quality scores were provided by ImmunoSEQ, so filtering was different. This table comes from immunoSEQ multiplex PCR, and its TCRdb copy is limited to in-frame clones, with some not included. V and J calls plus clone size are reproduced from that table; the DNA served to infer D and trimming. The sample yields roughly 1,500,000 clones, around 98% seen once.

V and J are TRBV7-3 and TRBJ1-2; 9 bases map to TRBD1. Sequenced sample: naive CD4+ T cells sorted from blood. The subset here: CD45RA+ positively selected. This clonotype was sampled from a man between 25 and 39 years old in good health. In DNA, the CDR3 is TGTGCCAGCAGCCGGGACAGGGCAGGGTATGGCTACACCTTC. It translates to CASSRDRAGYGYTF.